This passage covers 26 T cell receptor beta chains from one sample sequenced in a study of T cells after posttransplantation cyclophosphamide. Some clones are missing from TCRdb's copy, which holds only in-frame ones; the method was immunoSEQ multiplex PCR. The repertoire consists of roughly 24,000 clones, none detected only once. The sample taken for sequencing was PBMCs. The origin of the receptors is a woman in her sixties in good health, CMV-negative, and a related stem cell transplant donor.

This clone was observed at least ten times. The CDR3 is CASSPPAGTGVNTIYF. In DNA, the CDR3 is TGTGCCAGCTCACCCCCGGCCGGGACAGGGGTCAACACCATATATTTT. The gene calls are TRBV18 and TRBJ1-3, with 10 bases fitting TRBD1. The germline CDR1 and CDR2 sequences are KGHSH and LQKENI. This CDR3 region has 16 residues. Trimming removed 3 bases from V and 7 bases from J; junction bases left unmatched: 9.

This clone was counted many times. The chain employs TRBV6-1 and TRBJ2-7; 7 bases are shared with TRBD1. The CDR3 totals 11 residues. Germline V gene lookup returns CDR1 MNHNS and CDR2 SASEGT. Trimming took 4 bases from V and 9 from J; bases not matched to a gene: 3. CDR3 bases: TGTGCCAGCAGTGGACAGGGACGGCAGTACGTC. Protein: CASSGQGRQYV.

This clone was counted at least ten times. DNA of the CDR3: TGCGCCAGCAGCTTGCTGGGACTAGGCTACGAGCAGTACTTC. Protein sequence: CASSLLGLGYEQYF. The chain is built from TRBV5-1 and TRBJ2-7, with TRBD2 identical over 8 bases. The CDR3 extends over 14 amino acids. With 1 base clipped from V and 3 bases from J, the junction kept 3 bases outside the gene matches. Germline V gene lookup returns CDR1 SGHRS and CDR2 YFSETQ. Full variable domain (missing parts from reference TRBV5-1 and TRBJ2-7): KAGVTQTPRYLIKTRGQQVTLSCSPISGHRSVSWYQQTPGQGLQFLFEYFSETQRNKGNFPGRFSGRQFSNSRSEMNVSTLELGDSALYLCASSLLGLGYEQYFGPGTRLTVT.

In its sample, this clone was seen many times. The rearrangement joins TRBV7-9 to TRBJ2-1; the match to TRBD2 covers 11 bases. Germline V gene lookup returns CDR1 SEHNR and CDR2 FQNEAQ (reference sequence). CDR3 length: 14 amino acids. J was trimmed by 7 bases and V by 8 bases; bases with no gene match: 7. The CDR3 loop is CASSGLAENNEQFF. The CDR3, as DNA: TGTGCCAGCTCGGGACTAGCGGAAAATAATGAGCAGTTCTTC.

This clone was counted between two and nine times. The chain carries TRBV14 and TRBJ2-7; D is unclear. The CDR3 covers 13 residues. Germline V gives CDR1 SGHDN, CDR2 FVKESK. V was trimmed by 6 bases and J by 3 bases, leaving 12 bases between them. The CDR3 coding sequence is TGTGCCAGCAGACCCGGGTCCTGCTACGAGCAGTACGTC. This sequence encodes CASRPGSCYEQYV.

The rearrangement links TRBV30 to TRBJ2-3, with D tentatively TRBD2 (6 bases). CDR1 and CDR2 (germline): GTSNPN, SVGIG (reference sequence). Trimming took 1 base from V and 0 from J, leaving 14 bases between them. The CDR3 has 16 residues. In DNA, the CDR3 is TGTGCCTGGAGTGCCGGTCGTGGGGGGAGCACAGATACGCAGTATTTT. Translation gives CAWSAGRGGSTDTQYF. The variable domain in full, with the rest retrieved from reference TRBV30 and TRBJ2-3, is SQTIHQWPATLVQPVGSPLSLECTVEGTSNPNLYWYRQAAGRGLQLLFYSVGIGQISSEVPQNLSASRPQDRQFILSSKKLLLSDSGFYLCAWSAGRGGSTDTQYFGPGTRLTVL.

Many counts were recorded for this clone. V usage is TRBV2 and J usage is TRBJ1-3, with D hard to call. The CDR3 is 13 amino acids. Looked up from germline, CDR1 is SNHLY and CDR2 is FYNNEI. The V end was cut by 7 bases, the J end by 7 bases, with 14 bases between. CDR3 nucleotide sequence: TGTGCCAGCACCCCCGTTTCAACTAACACCATATATTTT. Translating gives CASTPVSTNTIYF.

This clone was seen a handful of times. This chain connects TRBV11-3 to TRBJ2-1; 7 bases agree with TRBD1. Germline trimming cut 0 bases from V and 9 bases from J; bases unmatched to any gene: 8. The germline CDR1 and CDR2 sequences are SGHNT and YENEEA. This CDR3 has 15 amino acids. CDR3 protein: CASSLDSQGTPEQFF. CDR3 sequence (DNA): TGTGCCAGCAGCTTAGATTCACAGGGGACCCCTGAGCAGTTCTTC.

This clone was counted ten times or more. The chain has TRBV5-3 and TRBJ1-2; D is undetermined. TRBV5-3 is classed as an ORF, of uncertain function. The CDR3 length is 14 residues. V shed 2 bases and J shed 2 bases, with 10 bases lying between them. CDR3 amino acids: CARSLLKWNYGYTF. For the CDR3, the DNA is TGTGCCAGAAGCTTACTTAAATGGAACTATGGCTACACCTTC.

This clone was seen ten or more times. The chain uses TRBV7-2 and TRBJ1-2, with a weak D call TRBD1 (5 bases). Trimming left V 2 bases short and J 3 bases short, with 10 bases between. Germline V lookup: CDR1 SGHTA, CDR2 FQGNSA. The CDR3 consists of 14 residues. The CDR3 region has the DNA TGTGCCAGCAGCTTAAGCAGGGCGGACTATGGCTACACCTTC. Translation: CASSLSRADYGYTF. Complete variable domain (other parts from reference TRBV7-2 and TRBJ1-2): GAGVSQSPSNKVTEKGKDVELRCDPISGHTALYWYRQSLGQGLEFLIYFQGNSAPDKSGLPSDRFSAERTGGSVSTLTIQRTQQEDSAVYLCASSLSRADYGYTFGSGTRLTVV.

This clone appeared a few times. The chain combines TRBV30 with TRBJ2-1; 14 bases align to TRBD2. The CDR3 totals 19 residues. The V and J ends lost 2 bases and 2 bases, in that order; junction bases with no gene match: 11. Germline V gives CDR1 GTSNPN, CDR2 SVGIG (reference sequence). CDR3 region: CAWSIRTSGRPSTYNEQFF. CDR3 sequence (DNA): TGTGCCTGGAGTATTAGGACTAGCGGGAGGCCCTCGACCTACAATGAGCAGTTCTTC.

This clone was recorded many times. The chain uses TRBV19 and TRBJ2-5; D not certain. V was clipped by 6 bases and J by 0 bases, with 11 bases between them. Looked up from germline, CDR1 is LNHDA and CDR2 is SQIVND (reference sequence). CDR3 length equals 14 residues. Here the CDR3 DNA reads TGTGCCAGTAGCGATCAGGTTAACCAAGAGACCCAGTACTTC. Protein product: CASSDQVNQETQYF.

In this sample, this clone turned up many times. DNA of the CDR3: TGTGCCAGCACTTCGGTACGCTCTGAAGCTTTCTTT. It encodes CASTSVRSEAFF. This chain links TRBV6-5 with TRBJ1-1; no firm D call. V lost 7 bases and J 6 bases, leaving 12 bases between the germline ends. The CDR3 loop spans 12 amino acids. CDR1 MNHEY and CDR2 SVGAGI come from the germline V gene.

This clone was observed a handful of times. The J gene is TRBJ2-2, the V gene TRBV18, with 7 bases matching TRBD1. V dropped 2 bases and J dropped 1; count of bases not matched to a gene: 4. Germline-derived CDR1 and CDR2 are KGHSH and LQKENI. The CDR3 covers 16 residues. CDR3 sequence reads: CASSPGQVLNTGELFF. In nucleotides, the CDR3 is TGTGCCAGCTCACCAGGACAGGTCCTGAACACCGGGGAGCTGTTTTTT.

This clone showed up many times. The rearrangement uses TRBV19 and TRBJ2-5, with a possible D match to TRBD1 (5 bases). The CDR3 length is 14 residues. Germline lookup yields CDR1 LNHDA and CDR2 SQIVND (reference sequence). Deletions cut 9 bases from V and 3 bases from J, with 17 bases between. CDR3 coding DNA: TGTGCCAGCGCCCTTAGGGCGGACAAAGAGACCCAGTACTTC. Protein: CASALRADKETQYF. The full variable domain, with the rest looked up from reference TRBV19 and TRBJ2-5, is DGGITQSPKYLFRKEGQNVTLSCEQNLNHDAMYWYRQDPGQGLRLIYYSQIVNDFQKGDIAEGYSVSREKKESFPLTVTSAQKNPTAFYLCASALRADKETQYFGPGTRLLVL.

This clone was recorded a few times. The chain recombines TRBV19 with TRBJ2-4; 7 bases align to TRBD2. The CDR3 extends over 13 amino acids. Germline V lookup: CDR1 LNHDA, CDR2 SQIVND (reference sequence). V was clipped by 9 bases and J by 3 bases; unmatched bases: 5. The CDR3 is CASEGGVKNIQYF. CDR3 in DNA: TGTGCCAGCGAGGGAGGGGTCAAAAACATTCAGTACTTC.

This clone was counted at least ten times. The J gene is TRBJ1-1, the V gene TRBV18; D may be TRBD1 (6 bases). Germline V gene sequence: CDR1 KGHSH, CDR2 LQKENI. There are 15 residues in the CDR3. Trimming pared 3 bases from V and 4 bases from J, leaving 15 bases between. The CDR3 region is CASSPSNREGTEAFF. CDR3 nucleotides: TGTGCCAGCTCACCGAGTAACAGGGAAGGCACTGAAGCTTTCTTT.

For the CDR3, the DNA is TGCGCCAGCAGTCAATCGTCAGGGACTGGGGCCAACGTCCTGACTTTC. Protein sequence: CASSQSSGTGANVLTF. The chain uses TRBV23-1 and TRBJ2-6; D is possibly TRBD1 (5 bases). TRBV23-1 is flagged as an ORF with uncertain function. V lost 0 bases, J lost 2 bases, and 8 bases lay in between. The CDR3 extends over 16 amino acids.

Many counts were recorded for this clone. The rearrangement links TRBV5-4 to TRBJ1-6; 9 bases are shared with TRBD1. V was pared by 4 bases and J by 3 bases, with 2 bases of the junction left unmatched. The CDR3 runs to 15 residues. Germline values: CDR1 SGHNT, CDR2 YYREEE (reference sequence). CDR3 amino acids: CASSPDRGYNSPLHF. CDR3 nucleotide sequence: TGTGCCAGCAGCCCGGACAGGGGCTATAATTCACCCCTCCACTTT. Full variable domain (rest looked up from reference TRBV5-4 and TRBJ1-6): ETGVTQSPTHLIKTRGQQVTLRCSSQSGHNTVSWYQQALGQGPQFIFQYYREEENGRGNFPPRFSGLQFPNYSSELNVNALELDDSALYLCASSPDRGYNSPLHFGNGTRLTVT.

This clone was found many times. The sample has other DNA sequences that encode this CDR3 too. The chain uses TRBV2 and TRBJ2-2, with D perhaps matching TRBD1 (6 bases). This CDR3 is 15 amino acids long. V was trimmed by 1 base and J by 5 bases, leaving 11 bases between them. Germline V gene data show CDR1 as SNHLY and CDR2 as FYNNEI. CDR3 amino acids: CASSEVRGGTGELFF. The CDR3 bases are TGTGCCAGCAGTGAAGTCAGGGGCGGGACCGGGGAGCTGTTTTTT.

This clone was seen repeatedly, ten times or more. This sequence joins TRBV11-2 and TRBJ1-4, with 7 bases lining up with TRBD1. Trimming cost V 4 bases and J 3 bases; bases outside gene matches: 5. Germline V gene sequence: CDR1 SGHAT, CDR2 FQNNGV. This CDR3 spans 15 amino acids. This chain's CDR3 is CASSSSRGANEKLFF. The CDR3 DNA reads as TGTGCCAGCAGCTCGAGCAGGGGGGCTAATGAAAAACTGTTTTTT.

This clone was observed many times. The J gene is TRBJ1-5, the V gene TRBV7-9; possibly TRBD1 for D (6 bases). Germline values: CDR1 SEHNR, CDR2 FQNEAQ (reference sequence). The CDR3 runs to 15 residues. Trimming took off 5 bases at V and 7 bases at J, with 18 bases between the two ends. CDR3 nucleotides: TGTGCCAGCAGCGCCTCTGGGGCAGGGGACCAGCCCCAGCATTTT. Amino acids: CASSASGAGDQPQHF.

This clone was counted between two and nine times. This chain's CDR3 is CASMTGFQPQHF. The CDR3 DNA sequence: TGTGCCAGCATGACAGGGTTTCAGCCCCAGCATTTT. The chain recombines TRBV6-5 with TRBJ1-5, with 7 bases lining up with TRBD1. The ends lost 7 bases at V and 6 bases at J; junction bases unmatched: 3. Germline V gives CDR1 MNHEY, CDR2 SVGAGI. There are 12 residues in the CDR3.

This clone showed up many times. The rearrangement uses TRBV6-5 and TRBJ1-5; TRBD1 agrees at 10 bases. With 5 bases clipped from V and 3 bases from J, the junction kept 4 bases outside the gene matches. Germline CDR1 and CDR2: MNHEY and SVGAGI. The CDR3 spans 15 residues. The CDR3: CASSKTGGFNQPQHF. The CDR3 bases are TGTGCCAGCAGTAAGACAGGGGGCTTCAATCAGCCCCAGCATTTT.

This clone was seen ten or more times. This chain uses TRBV6-6 with TRBJ2-2, with D tentatively TRBD1 (5 bases). Germline V gene sequence: CDR1 MNHNY, CDR2 SVGAGI (reference sequence). V was trimmed by 3 bases and J by 5 bases, leaving 13 bases between them. CDR3 size: 15 residues. The CDR3: CASSYGPGMTGELFF. The CDR3 DNA is TGTGCCAGCAGTTATGGACCAGGGATGACCGGGGAGCTGTTTTTT.

This clone was detected many times. The chain combines TRBV30 with TRBJ1-5; D ambiguous. In germline, CDR1 is GTSNPN, CDR2 SVGIG (reference sequence). V gave up 2 bases and J gave up 3 bases, with 8 bases separating them. The CDR3 totals 13 residues. The DNA for the CDR3 is TGTGCCTGGAGTAAGGGAGACAATCAGCCCCAGCATTTT. This encodes CAWSKGDNQPQHF.